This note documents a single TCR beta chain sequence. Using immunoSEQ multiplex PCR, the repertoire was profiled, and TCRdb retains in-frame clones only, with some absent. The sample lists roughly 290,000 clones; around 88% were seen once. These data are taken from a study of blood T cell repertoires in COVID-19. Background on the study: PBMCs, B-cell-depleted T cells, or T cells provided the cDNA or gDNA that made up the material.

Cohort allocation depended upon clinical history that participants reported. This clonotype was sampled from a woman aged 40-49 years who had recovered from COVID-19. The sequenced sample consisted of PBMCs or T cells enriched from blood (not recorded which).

The CDR3 loop reads CASSSLAGSLGEQYF. CDR3 in DNA: TGCGCCAGCAGCTCGTTAGCGGGATCACTGGGGGAGCAGTACTTC. The chain employs TRBV5-1 and TRBJ2-7, with TRBD2 matching 8 bases. The CDR3 runs 15 residues. V shed 3 bases, J shed 7 bases, and the junction held 12 bases outside the gene matches. Germline V gives CDR1 SGHRS, CDR2 YFSETQ.